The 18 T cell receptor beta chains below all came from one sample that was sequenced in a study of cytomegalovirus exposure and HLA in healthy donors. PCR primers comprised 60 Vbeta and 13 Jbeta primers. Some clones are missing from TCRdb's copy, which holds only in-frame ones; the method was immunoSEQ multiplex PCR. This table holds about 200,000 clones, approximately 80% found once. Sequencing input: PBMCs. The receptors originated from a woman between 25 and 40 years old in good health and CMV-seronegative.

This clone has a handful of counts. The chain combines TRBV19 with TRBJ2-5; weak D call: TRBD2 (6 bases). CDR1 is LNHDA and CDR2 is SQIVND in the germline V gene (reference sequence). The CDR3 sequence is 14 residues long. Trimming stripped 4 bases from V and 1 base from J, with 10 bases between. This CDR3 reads CASSTPGLQETQYF. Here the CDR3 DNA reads TGTGCCAGTAGTACCCCGGGACTCCAAGAGACCCAGTACTTC. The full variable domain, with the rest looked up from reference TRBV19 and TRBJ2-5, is DGGITQSPKYLFRKEGQNVTLSCEQNLNHDAMYWYRQDPGQGLRLIYYSQIVNDFQKGDIAEGYSVSREKKESFPLTVTSAQKNPTAFYLCASSTPGLQETQYFGPGTRLLVL.

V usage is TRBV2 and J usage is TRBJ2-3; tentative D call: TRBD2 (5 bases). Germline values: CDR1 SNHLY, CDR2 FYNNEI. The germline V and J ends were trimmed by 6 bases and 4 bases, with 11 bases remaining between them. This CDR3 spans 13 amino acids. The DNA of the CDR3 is TGTGCCAGCAGCGGTCTAGCCCCAGATACGCAGTATTTT. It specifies CASSGLAPDTQYF.

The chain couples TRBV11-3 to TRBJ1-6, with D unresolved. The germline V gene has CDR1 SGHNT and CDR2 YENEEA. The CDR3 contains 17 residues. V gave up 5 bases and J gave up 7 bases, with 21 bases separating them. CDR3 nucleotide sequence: TGTGCCAGCAGCCGGTCCGAGCATACAGCCCAAAATTCACCCCTCCACTTT. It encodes CASSRSEHTAQNSPLHF. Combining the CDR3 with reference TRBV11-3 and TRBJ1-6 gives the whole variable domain EAGVVQSPRYKIIEKKQPVAFWCNPISGHNTLYWYLQNLGQGPELLIRYENEEAVDDSQLPKDRFSAERLKGVDSTLKIQPAELGDSAVYLCASSRSEHTAQNSPLHFGNGTRLTVT.

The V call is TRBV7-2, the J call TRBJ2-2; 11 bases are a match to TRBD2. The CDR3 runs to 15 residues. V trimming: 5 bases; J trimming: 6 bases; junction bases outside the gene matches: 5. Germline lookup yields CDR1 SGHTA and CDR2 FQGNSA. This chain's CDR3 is CASSPLTSGAGELFF. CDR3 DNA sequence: TGTGCCAGCAGCCCCCTGACTAGCGGGGCCGGGGAGCTGTTTTTT.

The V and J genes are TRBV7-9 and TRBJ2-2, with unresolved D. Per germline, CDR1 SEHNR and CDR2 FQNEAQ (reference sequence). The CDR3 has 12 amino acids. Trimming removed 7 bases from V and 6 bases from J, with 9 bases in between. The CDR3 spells CASNLIAGELFF. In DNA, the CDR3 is TGTGCCAGCAACCTGATAGCCGGGGAGCTGTTTTTT.

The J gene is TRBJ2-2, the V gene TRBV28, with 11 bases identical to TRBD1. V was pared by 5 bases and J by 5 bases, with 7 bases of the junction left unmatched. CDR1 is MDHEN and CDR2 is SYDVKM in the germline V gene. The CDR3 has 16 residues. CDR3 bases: TGTGCCAGCAGTACCCCCGGGACAGGGGGAACCGGGGAGCTGTTTTTT. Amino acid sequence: CASSTPGTGGTGELFF.

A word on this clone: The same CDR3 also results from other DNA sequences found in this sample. This CDR3 is CASSLTSSSYEQYF. In nucleotides, the CDR3 is TGCGCCAGCAGCTTGACTAGTAGCTCCTACGAGCAGTACTTC. V is TRBV5-1 and J is TRBJ2-7; TRBD2 is a possible D gene (5 bases). Germline-derived CDR1 and CDR2 are SGHRS and YFSETQ. The CDR3 loop spans 14 amino acids. V shed 1 base and J shed 0 bases, with 8 bases lying between them.

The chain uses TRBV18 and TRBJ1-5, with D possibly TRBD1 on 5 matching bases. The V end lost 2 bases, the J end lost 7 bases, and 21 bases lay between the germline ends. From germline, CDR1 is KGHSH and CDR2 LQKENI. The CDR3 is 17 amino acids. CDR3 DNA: TGTGCCAGCTCACCAGGGAAGGCCCTTAGCGGGGCCCAGCCCCAGCATTTT. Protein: CASSPGKALSGAQPQHF.

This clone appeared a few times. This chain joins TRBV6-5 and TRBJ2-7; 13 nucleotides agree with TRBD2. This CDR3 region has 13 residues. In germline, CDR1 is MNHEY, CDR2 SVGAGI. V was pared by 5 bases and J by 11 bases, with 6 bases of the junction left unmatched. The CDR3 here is CASSPTSGRRKYF. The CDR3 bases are TGTGCCAGCAGTCCGACTAGCGGGAGGCGTAAGTACTTC.

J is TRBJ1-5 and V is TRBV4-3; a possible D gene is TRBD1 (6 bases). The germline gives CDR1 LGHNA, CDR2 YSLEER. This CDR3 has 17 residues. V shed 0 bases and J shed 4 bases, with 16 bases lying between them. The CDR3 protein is CASSQEWRGRGNQPQHF. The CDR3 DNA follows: TGCGCCAGCAGCCAAGAGTGGCGAGGCAGGGGAAATCAGCCCCAGCATTTT.

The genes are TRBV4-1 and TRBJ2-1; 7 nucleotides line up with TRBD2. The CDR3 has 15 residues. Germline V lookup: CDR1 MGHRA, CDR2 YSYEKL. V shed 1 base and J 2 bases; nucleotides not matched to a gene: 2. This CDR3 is CASSQGRGAYNEQFF. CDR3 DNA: TGCGCCAGCAGCCAAGGACGGGGGGCCTACAATGAGCAGTTCTTC.

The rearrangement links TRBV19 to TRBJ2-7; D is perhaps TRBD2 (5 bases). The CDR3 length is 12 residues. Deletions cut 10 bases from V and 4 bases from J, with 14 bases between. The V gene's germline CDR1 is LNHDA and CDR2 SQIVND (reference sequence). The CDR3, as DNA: TGTGCCACCTCTCCCGGGGATTACGAGCAGTACTTC. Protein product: CATSPGDYEQYF.

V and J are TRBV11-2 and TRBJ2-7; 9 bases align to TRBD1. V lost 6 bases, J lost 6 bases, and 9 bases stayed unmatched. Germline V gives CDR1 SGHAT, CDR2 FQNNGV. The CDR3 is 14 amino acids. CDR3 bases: TGTGCCAGCAGAACAGGGGGCGCCAAATCCGAGCAGTACTTC. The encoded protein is CASRTGGAKSEQYF.

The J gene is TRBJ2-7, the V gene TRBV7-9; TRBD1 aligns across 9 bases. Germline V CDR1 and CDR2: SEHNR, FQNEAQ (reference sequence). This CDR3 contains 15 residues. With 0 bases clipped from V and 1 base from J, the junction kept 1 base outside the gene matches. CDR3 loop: CASSLAGTGSYEQYF. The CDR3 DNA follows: TGTGCCAGCAGCTTAGCCGGGACAGGGTCCTACGAGCAGTACTTC.

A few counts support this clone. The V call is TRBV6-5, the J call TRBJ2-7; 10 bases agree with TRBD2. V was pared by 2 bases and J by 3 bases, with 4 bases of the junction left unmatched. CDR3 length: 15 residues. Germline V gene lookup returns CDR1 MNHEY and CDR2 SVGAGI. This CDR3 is CASSYRLAGDYEQYF. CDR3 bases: TGTGCCAGCAGTTACCGCCTAGCGGGAGACTACGAGCAGTACTTC.

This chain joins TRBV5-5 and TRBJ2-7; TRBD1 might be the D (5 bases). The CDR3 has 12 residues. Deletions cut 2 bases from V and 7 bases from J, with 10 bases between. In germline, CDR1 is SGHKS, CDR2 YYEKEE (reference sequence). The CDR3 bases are TGTGCCAGCAGCTTTACAGGCGAGGAGCAGTACTTC. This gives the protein CASSFTGEEQYF.

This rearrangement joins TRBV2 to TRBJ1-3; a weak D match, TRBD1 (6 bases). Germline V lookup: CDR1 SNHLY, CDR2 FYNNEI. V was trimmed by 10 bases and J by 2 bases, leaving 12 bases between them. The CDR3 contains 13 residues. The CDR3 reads CAIPTGAGNTIYF. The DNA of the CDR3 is TGTGCCATACCGACAGGAGCTGGAAACACCATATATTTT.

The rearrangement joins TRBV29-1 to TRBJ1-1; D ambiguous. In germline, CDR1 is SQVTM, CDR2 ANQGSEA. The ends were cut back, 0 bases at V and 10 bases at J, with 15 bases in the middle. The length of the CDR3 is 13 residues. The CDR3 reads CSVEDMGSLAAFF. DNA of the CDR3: TGCAGCGTTGAAGATATGGGGAGCTTGGCAGCTTTCTTT.